The 12 T cell receptor beta chains in this list originate from one sample, sequenced in a study of blood T cells in healthy people across ages. PCR was performed a second time for roughly 7 to 12 cycles using a sample-barcoded 5' primer and a J-beta primer mix. TCRdb reanalysed the 5' RACE reads using MiXCR and keeps one entry per CDR3 protein. The sample gives about 1.8 million distinct CDR3 sequences, roughly 52% of which show up once; less than 2.5% is in the top ten. The source material was blood. These receptors were collected from a woman between 40 and 50 years old in good health.

The chain is built from TRBV20-1 and TRBJ2-2; D is possibly TRBD2 (6 bases). The CDR3 totals 13 residues. Germline V gives CDR1 DFQATT, CDR2 SNEGSKA (reference sequence). The ends were cut back, 1 base at V and 6 bases at J, with 9 bases in the middle. As DNA, the CDR3 is TGCAGTGCTAGAGTTTCGGGGGCCGGGGAGCTGTTTTTT. This translates into CSARVSGAGELFF.

The chain is built from TRBV6-6 and TRBJ2-7; D tentatively fits TRBD1 or TRBD2 (6 bases each). The CDR3 extends over 14 amino acids. Trimming stripped 6 bases from V and 7 bases from J, with 19 bases between. CDR1 is MNHNY, CDR2 SVGAGI, per germline (reference sequence). Here the CDR3 reads CASSHPGAGNEQYF. The CDR3 DNA is TGTGCCAGCAGCCACCCGGGGGCGGGTAATGAGCAGTACTTC.

This clonotype was seen a few times. CDR3 region: CASSPPGTGKLDEQYF. DNA for the CDR3: TGTGCCAGCAGCCCACCCGGGACAGGGAAACTCGACGAGCAGTACTTC. The chain combines TRBV7-2 with TRBJ2-7; 9 bases line up with TRBD1. The J segment lost 5 bases and the V segment lost 5 bases, leaving 13 bases of the junction unmatched. The CDR3 totals 16 residues. The V gene's germline CDR1 is SGHTA and CDR2 FQGNSA.

This chain joins TRBV12-3 or TRBV12-4 and TRBJ2-7; D gene uncertain. V was pared by 3 bases and J by 1 base, with 13 bases between. The length of the CDR3 is 15 residues. The CDR3 DNA follows: TGTGCCAGCAGTTTTTCCCCGCCCATGTCCTACGAGCAGTACTTC. Translated, it gives CASSFSPPMSYEQYF.

There are many counts of this clonotype. This chain connects TRBV7-2 to TRBJ2-7, with TRBD1 identical over 10 bases. With V trimmed by 1 base and J by 4 bases, 10 bases remained unmatched. Germline lookup yields CDR1 SGHTA and CDR2 FQGNSA. This CDR3 spans 17 amino acids. The CDR3 nucleotides are TGTGCCAGCAGCTTAGGACCTATGACAGGGGGCGCGTACGAGCAGTACTTC. Translated, it gives CASSLGPMTGGAYEQYF.

The V gene is TRBV3-1, the J gene TRBJ1-4; D might be TRBD1 (5 bases). The CDR3 runs 14 residues. The germline CDR1 and CDR2 sequences are LGHDT and YNNKEL (reference sequence). V lost 6 bases to trimming and J lost 7 bases, with 15 bases between them. CDR3 bases: TGTGCCAGCAGGTTGGGACTGGGAGGTGAAAAACTGTTTTTT. Translating it yields CASRLGLGGEKLFF. The full variable domain, its missing parts supplied by reference TRBV3-1 and TRBJ1-4, is DTAVSQTPKYLVTQMGNDKSIKCEQNLGHDTMYWYKQDSKKFLKIMFSYNNKELIINETVPNRFSPKSPDKAHLNLHINSLELGDSAVYFCASRLGLGGEKLFFGSGTQLSVL.

CDR3 region: CASRSPGGPNYGYTF. The CDR3 DNA follows: TGTGCCAGCAGGAGTCCCGGCGGCCCTAACTATGGCTACACCTTC. V usage is TRBV9 and J usage is TRBJ1-2, with D unclear. The V end lost 5 bases, the J end lost 0 bases, and 14 bases lay between the germline ends. Per the germline V gene, CDR1 is SGDLS and CDR2 is YYNGEE. The CDR3 is 15 amino acids.

In its sample, this clonotype was seen a few times. The chain couples TRBV15 to TRBJ2-6; D not resolved. There are 15 residues in the CDR3. Per germline, CDR1 LNHNV and CDR2 YYDKDF (reference sequence). The V end lost 3 bases, the J end lost 3 bases, and 9 bases lay between the germline ends. The chain's CDR3 is CATSRANFGANVLTF. CDR3 in DNA: TGTGCCACCAGCAGGGCGAATTTTGGGGCCAACGTCCTGACTTTC.

This chain joins TRBV6-5 and TRBJ1-3, with unresolved D. This CDR3 spans 17 amino acids. Trimming took off 6 bases at V and 0 bases at J, with 18 bases between the two ends. Germline CDR1 MNHEY, CDR2 SVGAGI. The CDR3 nucleotides are TGTGCCAGCAGCTACGTCCCGGGGTTGAGCTCTGGAAACACCATATATTTT. Residues: CASSYVPGLSSGNTIYF.

This clonotype came up a few times. The V call is TRBV6-5, the J call TRBJ2-1, with D hard to call. CDR1 and CDR2 (germline): MNHEY, SVGAGI. The CDR3 has 14 amino acids. Trimming took 0 bases from V and 5 from J, leaving 8 bases between them. In nucleotides, the CDR3 is TGTGCCAGCAGTTACTCGAATGGGGACAATGAGCAGTTCTTC. This codes for CASSYSNGDNEQFF.

The chain is built from TRBV19 and TRBJ2-1; 7 nucleotides match TRBD1. CDR1 and CDR2 (germline): LNHDA, SQIVND (reference sequence). The J segment lost 3 bases and the V segment lost 6 bases, leaving 8 bases of the junction unmatched. The CDR3 has 15 amino acids. CDR3 in amino acids: CASSRPGQLYNEQFF. For the CDR3, the DNA is TGTGCCAGTAGCAGACCGGGACAGCTCTACAATGAGCAGTTCTTC. Based on the CDR3 plus reference TRBV19 and TRBJ2-1, the full variable domain is DGGITQSPKYLFRKEGQNVTLSCEQNLNHDAMYWYRQDPGQGLRLIYYSQIVNDFQKGDIAEGYSVSREKKESFPLTVTSAQKNPTAFYLCASSRPGQLYNEQFFGPGTRLTVL.

The chain has TRBV4-2 and TRBJ2-5; no clear D gene. This CDR3 contains 14 residues. Germline values: CDR1 LGHNA, CDR2 YNFKEQ. The V gene lost 0 bases and the J gene lost 4 bases, with 9 bases spanning the gap. Here the CDR3 DNA reads TGTGCCAGCAGCCAAGATCCCCTTGGAGAGACCCAGTACTTC. It translates to CASSQDPLGETQYF.